Shown below are 6 T cell receptor beta chains from a single sample sequenced in a study of T cells after yellow fever vaccination. TCRdb recomputed calls from the 5' RACE reads with MiXCR, one row per CDR3 protein. The repertoire includes a few hundred thousand distinct CDR3 sequences, around 10% of them detected once, and around 3.1% sits in the top ten. The sequenced sample was CD4+ T cells sorted from PBMCs, obtained 5 days after the yellow fever booster vaccination. Receptor source: a man younger than 35 who received the YFV17D yellow fever vaccine.

This clonotype was detected a few times. V and J are TRBV7-2 and TRBJ1-2; D uncertain. Germline loops: CDR1 SGHTA, CDR2 FQGNSA. This CDR3 comprises 15 residues. V was clipped by 1 base and J by 8 bases, with 17 bases between them. CDR3 sequence (DNA): TGTGCCAGCAGCTTAGTTGGGTGGAGCATGGGCGGCTACACCTTC. It encodes CASSLVGWSMGGYTF.

This clonotype was counted a few times. The chain is built from TRBV7-2 and TRBJ2-1; TRBD2 matches 16 bases. CDR3 size: 14 residues. J was trimmed by 15 bases and V by 5 bases; bases with no gene match: 7. Germline CDR1 and CDR2: SGHTA and FQGNSA. This CDR3 reads CASSGTSGGASVFF. DNA of the CDR3: TGTGCCAGCAGCGGGACTAGCGGGGGGGCTAGTGTGTTCTTC.

This clonotype came up many times. This chain joins TRBV25-1 and TRBJ1-2, with D tentatively TRBD1 (5 bases). Deletions cut 4 bases from V and 4 bases from J, with 13 bases between. Germline V gene lookup returns CDR1 MGHDK and CDR2 SYGVNS. The CDR3 totals 14 residues. CDR3 sequence: CASSGRAGAYGYTF. The CDR3 nucleotides read TGTGCCAGCAGTGGCAGGGCCGGTGCCTATGGCTACACCTTC.

The chain combines TRBV5-1 with TRBJ2-6; no definite D call. Trimming cost V 3 bases and J 2 bases, with 18 bases left between them. Germline-derived CDR1 and CDR2 are SGHRS and YFSETQ. This CDR3 contains 18 residues. CDR3 coding DNA: TGCGCCAGCAGCTGGATGAATAGTATGGGCCCTGGGGCCAACGTCCTGACTTTC. This sequence encodes CASSWMNSMGPGANVLTF. The complete variable domain, with remaining parts taken from reference TRBV5-1 and TRBJ2-6, reads KAGVTQTPRYLIKTRGQQVTLSCSPISGHRSVSWYQQTPGQGLQFLFEYFSETQRNKGNFPGRFSGRQFSNSRSEMNVSTLELGDSALYLCASSWMNSMGPGANVLTFGAGSRLTVL.

Ten or more counts support this clonotype. Written as DNA, the CDR3 is TGTGCCAGCAGTGGCAGGAACTACCACATTCAGTACTTC. Its translation is CASSGRNYHIQYF. This sequence joins TRBV27 and TRBJ2-4; D is undetermined. Trimming cost V 5 bases and J 8 bases, with 13 bases left between them. Germline values: CDR1 MNHEY, CDR2 SMNVEV (reference sequence). This CDR3 spans 13 amino acids.

This clonotype turned up a few times. The V and J genes are TRBV6-5 and TRBJ1-1; D unclear. Trimming took 0 bases from V and 4 from J, leaving 15 bases between them. This CDR3 spans 16 amino acids. Germline CDR1 MNHEY, CDR2 SVGAGI. This chain's CDR3 is CASSYSFGSWGTEAFF. The CDR3 DNA sequence: TGTGCCAGCAGTTACTCATTCGGGAGTTGGGGCACTGAAGCTTTCTTT.